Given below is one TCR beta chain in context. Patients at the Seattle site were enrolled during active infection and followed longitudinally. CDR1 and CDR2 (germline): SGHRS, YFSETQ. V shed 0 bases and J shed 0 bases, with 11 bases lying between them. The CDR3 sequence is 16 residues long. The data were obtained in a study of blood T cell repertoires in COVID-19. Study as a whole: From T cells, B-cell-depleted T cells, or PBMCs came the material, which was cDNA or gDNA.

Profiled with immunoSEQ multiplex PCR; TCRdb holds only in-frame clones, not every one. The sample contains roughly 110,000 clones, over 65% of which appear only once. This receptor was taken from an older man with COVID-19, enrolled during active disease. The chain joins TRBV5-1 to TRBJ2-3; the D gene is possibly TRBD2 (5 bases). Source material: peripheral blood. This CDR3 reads CASSLGLAASTDTQYF. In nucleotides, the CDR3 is TGCGCCAGCAGCTTGGGCCTAGCAGCCAGCACAGATACGCAGTATTTT.